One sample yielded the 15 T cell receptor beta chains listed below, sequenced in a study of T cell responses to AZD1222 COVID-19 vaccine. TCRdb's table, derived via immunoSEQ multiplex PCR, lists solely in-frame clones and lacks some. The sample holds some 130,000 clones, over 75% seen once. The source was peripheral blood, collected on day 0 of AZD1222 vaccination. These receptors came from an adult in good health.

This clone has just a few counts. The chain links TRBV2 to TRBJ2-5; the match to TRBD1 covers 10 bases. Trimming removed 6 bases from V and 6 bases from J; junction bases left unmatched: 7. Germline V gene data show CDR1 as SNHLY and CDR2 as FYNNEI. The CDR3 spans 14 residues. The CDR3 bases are TGTGCCAGCAGGACAGGGGGCGAAGGGAAGACCCAGTACTTC. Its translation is CASRTGGEGKTQYF.

The CDR3 DNA reads as TGCGCCAGCAGCCCGGGGAGGGGGACCACCTATGGCTACACCTTC. Its protein product is CASSPGRGTTYGYTF. This chain links TRBV5-1 with TRBJ1-2; weak D call: TRBD1 (6 bases). The CDR3 sequence is 15 residues long. V lost 4 bases and J 4 bases, leaving 17 bases between the germline ends. Germline lookup yields CDR1 SGHRS and CDR2 YFSETQ.

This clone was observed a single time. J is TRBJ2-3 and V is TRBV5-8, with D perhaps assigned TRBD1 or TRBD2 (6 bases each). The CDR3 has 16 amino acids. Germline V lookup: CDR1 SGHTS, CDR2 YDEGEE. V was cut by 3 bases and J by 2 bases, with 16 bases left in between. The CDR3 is CASSSSWGAVTDTQYF. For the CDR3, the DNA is TGTGCCAGCAGCTCTTCGTGGGGGGCCGTCACAGATACGCAGTATTTT.

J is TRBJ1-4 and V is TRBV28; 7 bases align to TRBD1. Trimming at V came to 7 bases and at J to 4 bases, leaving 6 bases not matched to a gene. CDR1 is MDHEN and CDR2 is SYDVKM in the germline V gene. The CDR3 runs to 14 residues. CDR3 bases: TGTGCCAGCACTTCGGACAGGAGTAATGAAAAACTGTTTTTT. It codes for CASTSDRSNEKLFF. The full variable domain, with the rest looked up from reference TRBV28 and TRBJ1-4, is DVKVTQSSRYLVKRTGEKVFLECVQDMDHENMFWYRQDPGLGLRLIYFSYDVKMKEKGDIPEGYSVSREKKERFSLILESASTNQTSMYLCASTSDRSNEKLFFGSGTQLSVL.

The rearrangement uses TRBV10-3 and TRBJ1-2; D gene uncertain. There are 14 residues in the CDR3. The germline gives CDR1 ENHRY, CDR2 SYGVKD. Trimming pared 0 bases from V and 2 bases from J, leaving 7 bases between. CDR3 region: CAISESGGNYGYTF. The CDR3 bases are TGTGCCATCAGTGAGTCGGGAGGGAACTATGGCTACACCTTC.

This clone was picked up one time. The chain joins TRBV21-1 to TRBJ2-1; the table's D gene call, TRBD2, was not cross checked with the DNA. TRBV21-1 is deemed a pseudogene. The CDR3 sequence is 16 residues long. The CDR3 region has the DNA TGTGCCAGCAGCAATAGGGTAGCGGGGGGGCAAAATGAGCAGTTCTTC. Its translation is CASSNRVAGGQNEQFF.

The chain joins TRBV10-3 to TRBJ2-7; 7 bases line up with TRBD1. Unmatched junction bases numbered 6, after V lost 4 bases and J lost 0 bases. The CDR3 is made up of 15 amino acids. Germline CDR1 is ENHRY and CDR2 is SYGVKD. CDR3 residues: CAISGQDRSSYEQYF. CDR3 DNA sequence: TGTGCCATCAGTGGACAGGACAGGAGCTCCTACGAGCAGTACTTC.

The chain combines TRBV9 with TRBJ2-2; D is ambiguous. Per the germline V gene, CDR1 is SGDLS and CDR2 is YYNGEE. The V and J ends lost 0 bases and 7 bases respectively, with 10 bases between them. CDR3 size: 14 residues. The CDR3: CASSVVALGGELFF. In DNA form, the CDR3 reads TGTGCCAGCAGCGTAGTGGCCCTCGGCGGGGAGCTGTTTTTT.

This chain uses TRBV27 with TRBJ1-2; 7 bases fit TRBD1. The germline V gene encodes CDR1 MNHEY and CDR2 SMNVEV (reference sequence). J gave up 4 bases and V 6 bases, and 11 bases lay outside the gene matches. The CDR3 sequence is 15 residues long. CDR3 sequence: CASSQEGALSYGYTF. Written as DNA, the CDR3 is TGTGCCAGCAGCCAAGAGGGGGCGCTGAGCTATGGCTACACCTTC.

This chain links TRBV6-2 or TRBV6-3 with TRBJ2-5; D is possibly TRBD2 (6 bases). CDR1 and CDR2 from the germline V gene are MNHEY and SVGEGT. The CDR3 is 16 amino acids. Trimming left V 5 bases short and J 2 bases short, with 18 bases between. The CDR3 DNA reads TGTGCCAGCAGTCCCCACCGGGTAGCGGATCAAGAGACCCAGTACTTC. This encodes CASSPHRVADQETQYF.

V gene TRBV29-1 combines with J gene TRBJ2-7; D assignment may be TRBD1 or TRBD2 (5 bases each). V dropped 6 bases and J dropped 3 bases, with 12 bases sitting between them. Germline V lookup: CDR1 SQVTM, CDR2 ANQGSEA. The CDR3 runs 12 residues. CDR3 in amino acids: CSVRDVDYEQYF. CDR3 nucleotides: TGCAGCGTGAGGGACGTGGACTACGAGCAGTACTTC.

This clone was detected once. CDR3 bases: TGTGCCAGCAGTTTATGGGGCCATATGATATACAATGAGCAGTTCTTC. Amino acid sequence: CASSLWGHMIYNEQFF. The rearrangement joins TRBV28 to TRBJ2-1; D is undetermined. Per the germline V gene, CDR1 is MDHEN and CDR2 is SYDVKM. Trimming removed 0 bases at V and 4 bases at J, with 13 bases between. The CDR3 has 16 amino acids.

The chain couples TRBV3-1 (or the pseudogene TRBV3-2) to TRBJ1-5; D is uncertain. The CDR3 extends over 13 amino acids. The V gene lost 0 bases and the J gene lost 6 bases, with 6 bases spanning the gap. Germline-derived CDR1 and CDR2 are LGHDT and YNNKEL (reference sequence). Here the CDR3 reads CASSQDFGQPQHF. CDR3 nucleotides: TGTGCCAGCAGCCAAGATTTCGGTCAGCCCCAGCATTTT.

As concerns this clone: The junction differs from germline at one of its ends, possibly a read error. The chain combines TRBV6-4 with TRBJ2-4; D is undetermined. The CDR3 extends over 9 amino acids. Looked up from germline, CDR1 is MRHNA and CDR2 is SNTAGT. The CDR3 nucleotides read TGTGCCAGCAGTGACTCAAAGCACTTC. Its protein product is CASSDSKHF.

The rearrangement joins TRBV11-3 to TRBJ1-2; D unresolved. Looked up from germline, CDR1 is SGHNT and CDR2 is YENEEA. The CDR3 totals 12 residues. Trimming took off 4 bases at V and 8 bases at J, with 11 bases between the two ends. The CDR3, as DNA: TGTGCCAGCAGCTATAAATTATCGGGCTACACCTTC. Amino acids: CASSYKLSGYTF.